A selection of T cell receptor beta chains follows, all from one sample in a study of blood T cells in healthy people across ages. TCRdb reprocessed the 5' RACE reads with MiXCR, giving one entry per CDR3 protein. The table shows about 560,000 distinct CDR3 sequences, with about 28% occurring only once. This sample also appeared in a second study, on T cells of mothers and their children.

Sequencing input: blood. These receptors were taken from a boy aged 2-15 years in good health. Each CDR3 is given with its conserved first and last residue. A D gene is named only where the DNA matches it firmly. Size is omitted from some rows. Given values are once, few, many or a class for expanded clones.

DNA: TGCGCCAGCAGCTGGTCCCAATCCTCGAACACCGGGGAGCTGTTTTTT
CDR3: CASSWSQSSNTGELFF
D: .
size: .
V: TRBV5-1
J: TRBJ2-2

DNA: TGTGCCAGCAGCCTAGAGGGACAGAACACCGGGGAGCTGTTTTTT
CDR3: CASSLEGQNTGELFF
D: .
size: few
V: TRBV11-2
J: TRBJ2-2

DNA: TGTGCCAGCGGAGGGGAGGGGAACTATGGCTACACCTTC
CDR3: CASGGEGNYGYTF
D: .
size: few
V: TRBV3-1
J: TRBJ1-2

DNA: TGTGCCAGCAGCTTGGGACTAGCGGGGGGCGTTGATACGCAGTATTTT
CDR3: CASSLGLAGGVDTQYF
D: TRBD2
size: .
V: TRBV7-3
J: TRBJ2-3

DNA: TGCGCCAGCAGCCTGACCGGGACAGGGTACAATGAGCAGTTCTTC
CDR3: CASSLTGTGYNEQFF
D: TRBD1
size: .
V: TRBV4-1
J: TRBJ2-1

DNA: TGTGCCAGCAGCTTACGGACCTCTGTCGATACGCAGTATTTT
CDR3: CASSLRTSVDTQYF
D: .
size: few
V: TRBV7-9
J: TRBJ2-3

DNA: TGTGCCAGCAGTCCTTCGGGGCCTAATGAAAAACTGTTTTTT
CDR3: CASSPSGPNEKLFF
D: .
size: .
V: TRBV28
J: TRBJ1-4

DNA: TGCGCCAGCAGTGAGTCGAATATGGGGGGCAAAGAGACCCAGTACTTC
CDR3: CASSESNMGGKETQYF
D: .
size: few
V: TRBV10-2
J: TRBJ2-5

DNA: TGTGCCAGCAGTGCAGGACCCCAGGCCTACAATGAGCAGTTCTTC
CDR3: CASSAGPQAYNEQFF
D: .
size: few
V: TRBV6-2/TRBV6-3
J: TRBJ2-1

DNA: TGTGCCAGCAGCTTACTTGGGACAGGGGGCGACGAGCAGTACTTC
CDR3: CASSLLGTGGDEQYF
D: TRBD1
size: .
V: TRBV7-6
J: TRBJ2-7

DNA: TGTGCCGGCATTACCCTCGGACTAGCGGAAAACAATGAGCAGTTCTTC
CDR3: CAGITLGLAENNEQFF
D: TRBD2
size: few
V: TRBV11-2
J: TRBJ2-1

DNA: TGCGCCAGCTCCTTTGGTGTGGCAGGGGGGCCAGATACGCAGTATTTT
CDR3: CASSFGVAGGPDTQYF
D: .
size: .
V: TRBV5-1
J: TRBJ2-3

DNA: TGTGCCAGCAGCCTCCCCAGCGGGGGTGGGGAGACCCAGTACTTC
CDR3: CASSLPSGGGETQYF
D: TRBD2
size: .
V: TRBV2
J: TRBJ2-5

DNA: TGTGCCAGCAGTTTAAGACAGGGTGAAAAACTGTTTTTT
CDR3: CASSLRQGEKLFF
D: TRBD1
size: .
V: TRBV12-3/TRBV12-4
J: TRBJ1-4

DNA: TGTGCCAGCAGCCGCGATAGGGGGCCAGGGGAGACCCAGTACTTC
CDR3: CASSRDRGPGETQYF
D: TRBD1
size: .
V: TRBV7-6
J: TRBJ2-5

DNA: TGCAGTGCTAGAGGCCTAGCGGGAGACTCCTACAATGAGCAGTTCTTC
CDR3: CSARGLAGDSYNEQFF
D: TRBD2
size: many
V: TRBV20-1
J: TRBJ2-1

DNA: TGCGCCAGCAGCTCCTACAGCCTGGACATAGATACGCAGTATTTT
CDR3: CASSSYSLDIDTQYF
D: .
size: .
V: TRBV5-1
J: TRBJ2-3

DNA: TGTGCCAGCAGCCAAGAGGTGGGGGGTGCTGAAGCTTTCTTT
CDR3: CASSQEVGGAEAFF
D: .
size: .
V: TRBV4-2
J: TRBJ1-1

DNA: TGCGCCAGCAGCCAAGATCACGCAGGTCGAAATGAAAAACTGTTTTTT
CDR3: CASSQDHAGRNEKLFF
D: .
size: .
V: TRBV4-3
J: TRBJ1-4

DNA: TGTGCCAGCAGCTTAGCGGCGGGGGCGCAAGAGACCCAGCACTTC
CDR3: CASSLAAGAQETQHF
D: .
size: .
V: TRBV7-2
J: TRBJ2-5

DNA: TGTGCCAGCAGTTACAATAGCGGCAATGAGCAGTTCTTC
CDR3: CASSYNSGNEQFF
D: .
size: few
V: TRBV6-6
J: TRBJ2-1

DNA: TGTGCCAGCAGCCCCTACCTTTTTAGCGGGCCTATTAACAATGAGCAGTTCTTC
CDR3: CASSPYLFSGPINNEQFF
D: TRBD2
size: few
V: TRBV7-2
J: TRBJ2-1

DNA: TGTGCCAGCTCACGATCGCCTGTCAGGGGAATCGGACAAGAGACCCAGTACTTC
CDR3: CASSRSPVRGIGQETQYF
D: .
size: few
V: TRBV18
J: TRBJ2-5

DNA: TGCAGTGCTAGACAAAGCGGGGGCACGGATACGCAGTATTTT
CDR3: CSARQSGGTDTQYF
D: TRBD2
size: few
V: TRBV20-1
J: TRBJ2-3

DNA: TGTGCCAGCAGCCATTTAGCGGGAGTGAACACCGGGGAGCTGTTTTTT
CDR3: CASSHLAGVNTGELFF
D: TRBD2
size: many
V: TRBV7-9
J: TRBJ2-2

DNA: TGCAGTGCTGTAGCGGGGGGGAGTGCCTACAATGAGCAGTTCTTC
CDR3: CSAVAGGSAYNEQFF
D: TRBD2
size: few
V: TRBV20-1
J: TRBJ2-1